The 18 T cell receptor beta chains below all came from one sample that was sequenced in a study of blood T cell repertoires in COVID-19. Repertoires were generated with immunoSEQ multiplex PCR, while TCRdb's copy carries only in-frame clones and drops some. The table has some 180,000 clones, roughly 93% seen once; the top ten hold around 5%. The sample taken for sequencing was peripheral blood. These receptors all stem from a man younger than 35 with COVID-19, enrolled during active disease.

This sequence joins TRBV6-5 and TRBJ1-4; D perhaps matches TRBD1 (6 bases). CDR1 is MNHEY and CDR2 is SVGAGI in the germline V gene. The V gene lost 0 bases and the J gene lost 4 bases, with 9 bases spanning the gap. The CDR3 totals 15 residues. CDR3 amino acids: CASSYSTGLNEKLFF. DNA for the CDR3: TGTGCCAGCAGTTACTCGACAGGCCTTAATGAAAAACTGTTTTTT.

The V and J genes are TRBV10-1 and TRBJ1-1; TRBD1 is a possible D gene (6 bases). The CDR3 loop spans 16 amino acids. The V end was cut by 3 bases, the J end by 0 bases, with 14 bases between. Looked up from germline, CDR1 is WNHNN and CDR2 is SYGVQD (reference sequence). The CDR3 protein is CASSDPEDSLNTEAFF. The CDR3 DNA is TGCGCCAGCAGTGACCCCGAGGACAGCTTGAACACTGAAGCTTTCTTT.

Turning to this clone: Sequence at one end of the junction differs from germline and may be a read error. The chain recombines TRBV2 with TRBJ1-4, with 7 bases matching TRBD1. This CDR3 has 15 amino acids. Germline V gene lookup returns CDR1 SNHLY and CDR2 FYNNEI. CDR3 sequence: CASSEGDSRNEKLLF. CDR3 bases: TGTGCCAGCAGTGAAGGGGACAGCAGAAATGAAAAACTGCTTTTT.

This sequence joins TRBV30 and TRBJ2-7; tentatively, D is TRBD1 (6 bases). CDR3 size: 12 residues. CDR1 and CDR2 (germline): GTSNPN, SVGIG (reference sequence). V lost 0 bases, J lost 3 bases, and 6 bases lay in between. CDR3 sequence reads: CAWSVGGYEQYF. CDR3 coding DNA: TGTGCCTGGAGTGTAGGGGGCTACGAGCAGTACTTC.

The rearrangement joins TRBV28 to TRBJ2-1; a weak D match, TRBD2 (6 bases). V shed 3 bases and J shed 2 bases, with 14 bases lying between them. CDR1 and CDR2 from the germline V gene are MDHEN and SYDVKM. This CDR3 is 16 amino acids long. The CDR3 region has the DNA TGTGCCAGCAGTTTTAGGACGGGCGGGACCTACAATGAGCAGTTCTTC. It is translated as CASSFRTGGTYNEQFF.

The J gene is TRBJ1-2, the V gene TRBV7-9; 9 bases are shared with TRBD1. The CDR3 sequence is 15 residues long. Per germline, CDR1 SEHNR and CDR2 FQNEAQ (reference sequence). V was pared by 5 bases and J by 8 bases, with 12 bases of the junction left unmatched. CDR3 sequence reads: CASSNRTGEMGGYTF. The CDR3 bases are TGTGCCAGCAGCAACCGGACAGGGGAAATGGGAGGCTACACCTTC.

This chain connects TRBV5-6 to TRBJ2-2, with 7 bases identical to TRBD1. V lost 4 bases, J lost 1 base, and 7 bases stayed unmatched. The CDR3 consists of 16 residues. Germline CDR1 SGHDT, CDR2 YYEEEE. CDR3 in amino acids: CASSPTRQGNTGELFF. CDR3 nucleotide sequence: TGTGCCAGCAGCCCAACCCGACAGGGGAACACCGGGGAGCTGTTTTTT.

There are a few counts of this clone. The chain carries TRBV30 and TRBJ2-1; TRBD2 matches 16 bases. The CDR3 has 17 residues. The germline CDR1 and CDR2 sequences are GTSNPN and SVGIG (reference sequence). V lost 4 bases and J lost 7; bases outside the gene matches: 10. The CDR3 coding sequence is TGTGCCTGGAAGCCCGGGACTAGCGGGAGGGCCCGGAATGAGCAGTTCTTC. It specifies CAWKPGTSGRARNEQFF.

The chain joins TRBV27 to TRBJ2-1; 7 positions agree with TRBD1. Losses at the gene ends were 6 bases for V and 8 bases for J; bases not matched to a gene: 13. Germline V CDR1 and CDR2: MNHEY, SMNVEV (reference sequence). The CDR3 extends over 15 amino acids. CDR3 coding DNA: TGTGCCAGCAGGGGCCGACAGGGCAGGTTCGATGAGCAGTTCTTC. Translating it yields CASRGRQGRFDEQFF.

V is TRBV27 and J is TRBJ2-1, with D possibly matching TRBD2 (6 bases). Germline V CDR1 and CDR2: MNHEY, SMNVEV (reference sequence). The length of the CDR3 is 13 residues. The V and J ends lost 7 bases and 7 bases respectively, with 14 bases between them. This CDR3 reads CASKGTVRNEQFF. As DNA, the CDR3 is TGTGCCAGCAAAGGGACTGTAAGGAATGAGCAGTTCTTC.

The CDR3 here is CGGGGRKNEQYF. The CDR3 DNA reads TGTGGAGGGGGAGGGAGAAAGAACGAGCAGTACTTC. This chain joins TRBV6-5 and TRBJ2-7; possible D gene TRBD2, 7 bases. Germline loops: CDR1 MNHEY, CDR2 SVGAGI. This CDR3 has 12 residues.

The rearrangement links TRBV29-1 to TRBJ2-1; weak D call: TRBD2 (6 bases). The V end lost 2 bases, the J end lost 4 bases, and 21 bases lay between the germline ends. CDR1 is SQVTM, CDR2 ANQGSEA, per germline. This CDR3 is built from 17 residues. The CDR3 nucleotides read TGCAGCGTTGAACCCCAATTACTAGCCCTAATATACAATGAGCAGTTCTTC. As protein: CSVEPQLLALIYNEQFF.

The chain uses TRBV18 and TRBJ2-2, with D possibly matching TRBD2 (5 bases). Per the germline V gene, CDR1 is KGHSH and CDR2 is LQKENI. CDR3 length: 15 amino acids. V dropped 3 bases and J dropped 7 bases, with 15 bases sitting between them. The DNA of the CDR3 is TGTGCCAGCTCACCGCCCGGGATGGTTGGCGGGGAGCTGTTTTTT. As protein: CASSPPGMVGGELFF.

V usage is TRBV2 and J usage is TRBJ2-1; perhaps TRBD2 as D (7 bases). The CDR3 spans 15 residues. Germline CDR1 and CDR2: SNHLY and FYNNEI. V was cut by 6 bases and J by 0 bases, with 12 bases left in between. CDR3 sequence reads: CASRGGQSSYNEQFF. CDR3 DNA: TGTGCCAGCAGGGGGGGGCAGAGCTCCTACAATGAGCAGTTCTTC.

As for this clone: Distinct nucleotide sequences in the sample also encode this CDR3. This sequence joins TRBV28 and TRBJ2-7; 10 bases line up with TRBD2. Per the germline V gene, CDR1 is MDHEN and CDR2 is SYDVKM. The ends lost 6 bases at V and 0 bases at J; junction bases unmatched: 5. CDR3 length equals 15 residues. The CDR3 DNA is TGTGCCAGCAGCCCACCTAGCGGGAGCTCCTACGAGCAGTACTTC. It encodes CASSPPSGSSYEQYF.

The CDR3 DNA is TGTGCCAGCTCACCCCGGACAGGGCCCCACCGGGGGGCCCAGCATTTT. This translates into CASSPRTGPHRGAQHF. The chain joins TRBV18 to TRBJ1-5, with TRBD1 matching 8 bases. Trimming removed 3 bases from V and 11 bases from J; junction bases left unmatched: 15. Germline V gene sequence: CDR1 KGHSH, CDR2 LQKENI. This CDR3 comprises 16 residues.

The V and J genes are TRBV25-1 and TRBJ1-1, with TRBD1 matching over 7 bases. Trimming cost V 7 bases and J 5 bases; bases outside gene matches: 10. The CDR3 contains 14 residues. CDR1 MGHDK and CDR2 SYGVNS come from the germline V gene. The CDR3: CASTLTGTGTEAFF. The DNA of the CDR3 is TGTGCCAGCACCCTGACAGGGACGGGGACTGAAGCTTTCTTT. Variable domain in full (rest from reference TRBV25-1 and TRBJ1-1): EADIYQTPRYLVIGTGKKITLECSQTMGHDKMYWYQQDPGMELHLIHYSYGVNSTEKGDLSSESTVSRIRTEHFPLTLESARPSHTSQYLCASTLTGTGTEAFFGQGTRLTVV.

The rearrangement links TRBV10-2 to TRBJ2-7; D is possibly TRBD2 (5 bases). CDR3 size: 13 residues. V gave up 4 bases and J gave up 6 bases, with 13 bases separating them. Germline lookup yields CDR1 WSHSY and CDR2 SAAADI. The CDR3 DNA sequence: TGCGCCAGCAGTGCCCCCCGCGGGCTCGAGCAGTACTTC. Its translation is CASSAPRGLEQYF.